The 27 T cell receptor beta chains in this list originate from one sample, sequenced in a study of glioma-infiltrating T cells after dendritic cell vaccination. The time point denotes: after dendritic cell vaccination, including at tumor progression/relapse. Measured with immunoSEQ multiplex PCR; TCRdb has only the in-frame clones, and not every one. The profile covers 20,000 to 30,000 clones, with roughly nine tenths appearing a single time and 2.5% to 3.5% taken by the ten largest. This material consisted of blood, taken after dendritic cell vaccination. The receptors shown here come from a human donor with glioblastoma.

This chain links TRBV7-2 with TRBJ1-3, with D possibly matching TRBD1 (5 bases). V lost 5 bases to trimming and J lost 0 bases, with 8 bases between them. This CDR3 comprises 14 residues. CDR1 is SGHTA and CDR2 is FQGNSA in the germline V gene. This chain's CDR3 is CASSRDYSGNTIYF. The CDR3, as DNA: TGTGCCAGCAGCAGGGACTACTCTGGAAACACCATATATTTT.

The rearrangement joins TRBV11-3 to TRBJ2-1; 7 positions match TRBD1. The V and J ends lost 5 bases and 5 bases, in that order; junction bases with no gene match: 6. The CDR3 has 14 amino acids. Germline assignment: CDR1 SGHNT and CDR2 YENEEA. The CDR3 loop is CASSPLGQDNEQFF. The CDR3 DNA reads TGTGCCAGCAGCCCCCTTGGACAGGACAATGAGCAGTTCTTC.

The chain is built from TRBV6-1 and TRBJ2-5; a weak D match, TRBD1 (6 bases). The CDR3 spans 15 residues. Trimming stripped 7 bases from V and 4 bases from J, with 19 bases between. Germline CDR1 MNHNS, CDR2 SASEGT. The CDR3 nucleotides are TGTGCCAGCAAGTCTTCCAGGGGCTCGTCAGAGACCCAGTACTTC. Translation gives CASKSSRGSSETQYF.

The table lists this clone with a count of one. The chain recombines TRBV6-5 with TRBJ2-7, with TRBD2 as a possible D gene (6 bases). This CDR3 spans 12 amino acids. From germline, CDR1 is MNHEY and CDR2 SVGAGI. V lost 7 bases and J 7 bases, leaving 14 bases between the germline ends. The CDR3 bases are TGTGCCAGCATCCCGGGAGCCGTAGAGCAGTACTTC. Protein product: CASIPGAVEQYF.

The rearrangement joins TRBV6-6 to TRBJ2-7, with D uncertain. CDR1 MNHNY and CDR2 SVGAGI come from the germline V gene (reference sequence). V lost 5 bases and J lost 0, with 14 bases in between. The CDR3 consists of 15 residues. The CDR3 sequence is CASSLQPFRSYEQYF. The CDR3 bases are TGTGCCAGCAGTCTACAGCCGTTCCGCTCCTACGAGCAGTACTTC.

CDR3 DNA sequence: TGTGCCAGCACCCGGGACAGCCAAGAGACCCAGTACTTC. Amino acid sequence: CASTRDSQETQYF. V usage is TRBV5-4 and J usage is TRBJ2-5, with TRBD1 matching over 7 bases. CDR1 is SGHNT, CDR2 YYREEE, per germline (reference sequence). V lost 6 bases, J lost 1 base, and 3 bases stayed unmatched. CDR3 length equals 13 residues. The complete variable domain, with remaining parts taken from reference TRBV5-4 and TRBJ2-5, reads ETGVTQSPTHLIKTRGQQVTLRCSSQSGHNTVSWYQQALGQGPQFIFQYYREEENGRGNFPPRFSGLQFPNYSSELNVNALELDDSALYLCASTRDSQETQYFGPGTRLLVL.

This clone was counted only a few times. This chain links TRBV6-6 with TRBJ2-7, with D perhaps matching TRBD2 (6 bases). Germline loops: CDR1 MNHNY, CDR2 SVGAGI (reference sequence). Trimming left V 4 bases short and J 3 bases short, with 10 bases between. The CDR3 length is 13 residues. The DNA of the CDR3 is TGTGCCAGCAGTTTTGGGGGGTACTACGAGCAGTACTTC. Residues: CASSFGGYYEQYF.

The chain couples TRBV19 to TRBJ1-6; D is unclear. The CDR3 is made up of 15 amino acids. CDR1 is LNHDA, CDR2 SQIVND, per germline (reference sequence). The V end lost 3 bases, the J end lost 7 bases, and 13 bases lay between the germline ends. For the CDR3, the DNA is TGTGCCAGTAGTATTGGCGGTTCGGGGAATTCACCCCTCCACTTT. It yields the protein CASSIGGSGNSPLHF.

The rearrangement uses TRBV18 and TRBJ2-7, with D possibly TRBD2 on 7 matching bases. Germline CDR1 reads KGHSH; CDR2 reads LQKENI. The CDR3 runs 15 residues. V was pared by 4 bases and J by 5 bases, with 18 bases between. This CDR3 is CASSRAGARSNEQYF. CDR3 coding DNA: TGTGCCAGCTCACGGGCGGGGGCCCGCTCGAACGAGCAGTACTTC.

Comment on this clone: The same CDR3 can be traced to other DNA sequences in this sample. This sequence joins TRBV5-1 and TRBJ2-3; TRBD2 matches at 10 bases. J gave up 6 bases and V 5 bases, and 9 bases lay outside the gene matches. CDR3 length: 15 amino acids. Germline values: CDR1 SGHRS, CDR2 YFSETQ. The CDR3 is CASSFQRGGRDTQYF. In nucleotides, the CDR3 is TGCGCCAGCAGTTTCCAGCGGGGGGGCCGGGATACGCAGTATTTT. Using reference TRBV5-1 and TRBJ2-3 for the parts outside the CDR3, the full variable domain is KAGVTQTPRYLIKTRGQQVTLSCSPISGHRSVSWYQQTPGQGLQFLFEYFSETQRNKGNFPGRFSGRQFSNSRSEMNVSTLELGDSALYLCASSFQRGGRDTQYFGPGTRLTVL.

This chain uses TRBV5-6 with TRBJ1-1; D might be TRBD1 (5 bases). V gave up 3 bases and J gave up 7 bases, with 19 bases separating them. CDR1 is SGHDT and CDR2 is YYEEEE in the germline V gene. The CDR3 loop spans 15 amino acids. Written as DNA, the CDR3 is TGTGCCAGCAGCTCGTACGAGGGACGGGGGAGTGAAGCTTTCTTT. Translated, it gives CASSSYEGRGSEAFF.

The CDR3 reads CASTPGGRWDQPQHF. The DNA of the CDR3 is TGTGCCAGCACTCCCGGAGGGAGGTGGGATCAGCCCCAGCATTTT. The gene calls are TRBV27 and TRBJ1-5; D is unresolved. Trimming left V 7 bases short and J 5 bases short, with 18 bases between. There are 15 residues in the CDR3. Germline V CDR1 and CDR2: MNHEY, SMNVEV (reference sequence).

As concerns this clone: The same CDR3 also results from other DNA sequences found in this sample. The chain couples TRBV19 to TRBJ1-2; no reliable D call. The V end lost 5 bases, the J end lost 1 base, and 14 bases lay between the germline ends. The CDR3 sequence is 15 residues long. The germline V gene encodes CDR1 LNHDA and CDR2 SQIVND (reference sequence). This chain's CDR3 is CASSPQPEGNYGYTF. Written as DNA, the CDR3 is TGTGCCAGTAGTCCACAACCGGAGGGTAACTATGGCTACACCTTC.

The chain employs TRBV30 and TRBJ1-1; the D gene is possibly TRBD1 (5 bases). V dropped 1 base and J dropped 3 bases, with 12 bases sitting between them. Germline V gene lookup returns CDR1 GTSNPN and CDR2 SVGIG (reference sequence). The CDR3 is 14 residues long. CDR3 DNA: TGTGCCTGGAGTGCTGACGGGGGTGACACTGAAGCTTTCTTT. Residues: CAWSADGGDTEAFF.

As for this clone: One end of the junction varies from germline; a read error may be responsible. The gene calls are TRBV11-2 and TRBJ2-4, with a weak D call TRBD1 (6 bases). The CDR3 is made up of 13 amino acids. Looked up from germline, CDR1 is SGHAT and CDR2 is FQNNGV. The CDR3 coding sequence is TGTGCCAGCAGCCCAAACCGCCAGGGACAACGTGACTTC. It is translated as CASSPNRQGQRDF.

The rearrangement joins TRBV7-8 to TRBJ2-7; a weak D match, TRBD2 (6 bases). The CDR3 length is 14 residues. Germline V gene sequence: CDR1 SGHVS, CDR2 FQNEAQ. Deletions cut 2 bases from V and 9 bases from J, with 17 bases between. The CDR3 protein is CASSLTVLGGSQYF. CDR3 bases: TGTGCCAGCAGCTTAACGGTACTAGGAGGGTCGCAGTACTTC.

The genes are TRBV7-9 and TRBJ1-1; D is possibly TRBD1 (6 bases). The CDR3 is 14 residues long. The germline CDR1 and CDR2 sequences are SEHNR and FQNEAQ (reference sequence). With 7 bases removed from V and 3 bases from J, the gap between germline ends came to 15 bases. CDR3 sequence reads: CASTVARGYTEAFF. The CDR3 coding sequence is TGTGCCAGCACCGTGGCAAGGGGGTACACTGAAGCTTTCTTT.

This clone came up a few times. The chain joins TRBV19 to TRBJ2-7; D possibly corresponds to TRBD1 (5 bases). The V end lost 3 bases, the J end lost 2 bases, and 11 bases lay between the germline ends. This CDR3 has 14 residues. Germline CDR1 reads LNHDA; CDR2 reads SQIVND (reference sequence). The CDR3 coding sequence is TGTGCCAGTAGTATCGGTACAGGTCCCTACGAGCAGTACTTC. Translated, it gives CASSIGTGPYEQYF.

This clone came up once. The V call is TRBV5-6, the J call TRBJ2-5, with 9 bases lining up with TRBD1. The CDR3 sequence is 13 residues long. The germline V gene encodes CDR1 SGHDT and CDR2 YYEEEE. Trimming removed 2 bases from V and 4 bases from J; junction bases left unmatched: 0. CDR3 amino acids: CASSLQGAETQYF. CDR3 in DNA: TGTGCCAGCAGCTTACAGGGGGCAGAGACCCAGTACTTC. Drawing the rest from reference TRBV5-6 and TRBJ2-5, the complete variable domain is DAGVTQSPTHLIKTRGQQVTLRCSPKSGHDTVSWYQQALGQGPQFIFQYYEEEERQRGNFPDRFSGHQFPNYSSELNVNALLLGDSALYLCASSLQGAETQYFGPGTRLLVL.

The CDR3 nucleotides are TGTGCCAGCACCTCGGGGGGGAGCAGGCCGACCGGGGAGCTGTTTTTT. The encoded protein is CASTSGGSRPTGELFF. The chain uses TRBV7-9 and TRBJ2-2; 8 bases map to TRBD2. This CDR3 has 16 amino acids. Looked up from germline, CDR1 is SEHNR and CDR2 is FQNEAQ (reference sequence). With V trimmed by 7 bases and J by 5 bases, 12 bases remained unmatched. Supplemented by reference TRBV7-9 and TRBJ2-2, the full variable domain reads DTGVSQNPRHKITKRGQNVTFRCDPISEHNRLYWYRQTLGQGPEFLTYFQNEAQLEKSRLLSDRFSAERPKGSFSTLEIQRTEQGDSAMYLCASTSGGSRPTGELFFGEGSRLTVL.

The genes are TRBV19 and TRBJ1-6; possibly TRBD1 for D (6 bases). The ends were cut back, 6 bases at V and 9 bases at J, with 12 bases in the middle. Germline V CDR1 and CDR2: LNHDA, SQIVND (reference sequence). The CDR3 length is 13 residues. The CDR3 here is CASRRGKGSPLHF. In DNA, the CDR3 is TGTGCCAGTAGGAGGGGGAAAGGTTCACCCCTCCACTTT.

The chain employs TRBV7-6 and TRBJ2-7, with TRBD1 as a possible D gene (6 bases). Germline V gives CDR1 SGHVS, CDR2 FNYEAQ. V was trimmed by 5 bases and J by 4 bases, leaving 12 bases between them. The CDR3 extends over 13 amino acids. The CDR3 DNA reads as TGTGCCAGCAGCCTCAATGGACAGTACGAGCAGTACTTC. Translating gives CASSLNGQYEQYF.

The chain links TRBV6-1 to TRBJ1-5; TRBD1 might be the D (5 bases). Between the trimmed V and J ends, which lost 6 bases and 3 bases, there was a span of 15 bases. This CDR3 has 15 amino acids. Per the germline V gene, CDR1 is MNHNS and CDR2 is SASEGT. CDR3 bases: TGTGCCAGCAGCATAAACGGGGGGAACAATCAGCCCCAGCATTTT. Translating it yields CASSINGGNNQPQHF.

The chain recombines TRBV19 with TRBJ1-2; D possibly corresponds to TRBD1 (5 bases). V lost 7 bases to trimming and J lost 4 bases, with 16 bases between them. In germline, CDR1 is LNHDA, CDR2 SQIVND (reference sequence). This CDR3 is 14 amino acids long. The CDR3 nucleotides are TGTGCCAGTATAGACAGAAACCTTTTCTATGGCTACACCTTC. Protein: CASIDRNLFYGYTF.

V is TRBV7-6 and J is TRBJ1-5; D gene ambiguous. The CDR3 contains 14 residues. Germline CDR1 SGHVS, CDR2 FNYEAQ. V was cut by 11 bases and J by 0 bases, with 14 bases left in between. The CDR3 loop reads CAPGGSYSNQPQHF. Written as DNA, the CDR3 is TGTGCCCCGGGCGGGTCCTATAGCAATCAGCCCCAGCATTTT.

A single count supports this clone. V is TRBV5-1 and J is TRBJ2-2, with D perhaps TRBD1 (6 bases). Looked up from germline, CDR1 is SGHRS and CDR2 is YFSETQ. The CDR3 totals 15 residues. V was trimmed by 4 bases and J by 5 bases, leaving 15 bases between them. CDR3 nucleotides: TGCGCCAGCAGCCTACAGGGTAGGGGAACCGGGGAGCTGTTTTTT. Translation gives CASSLQGRGTGELFF.

The chain joins TRBV2 to TRBJ1-2, with 7 bases matching TRBD1. The CDR3 covers 14 residues. Trimming at V came to 6 bases and at J to 5 bases, leaving 9 bases not matched to a gene. Germline V CDR1 and CDR2: SNHLY, FYNNEI. The CDR3 DNA reads as TGTGCCAGCAGGGGCCGGGACAGCCTTTATGGCTACACCTTC. This gives the protein CASRGRDSLYGYTF.